The source of this T cell receptor (beta chain) is a study of CD8+ T cells in alopecia areata. The sample's treatment: oral pan-JAK inhibitor, 5-10 mg twice daily. Starting from PBMCs, sorting isolated CD4+ and CD8+ T cells. This clone was counted a few times. Its matching antigen is unknown. The length of the CDR3 is 14 residues. Germline V gives CDR1 SGHTA, CDR2 FQGNSA. V dropped 3 bases and J dropped 0 bases, with 7 bases sitting between them. Points from the study as a whole: TCR sharing was clearer in mice than between patients, perhaps partly owing to patient HLA diversity.

RNA extraction and reverse transcription yielded cDNA as sequencing template. Produced via immunoSEQ multiplex PCR; TCRdb's table is partial and in-frame only. The sample includes roughly 210,000 clones, roughly 40% seen only once; the top ten take approximately 2.9%. This sequence was found in a human donor with alopecia areata. The chain has TRBV7-2 and TRBJ2-3; maybe TRBD2 (5 bases). This specimen consisted of CD4+ T cells sorted from blood, obtained at approximately week 39, from a patient treated with tofacitinib. DNA for the CDR3: TGTGCCAGCAGCTTTACTAGGAGCACAGATACGCAGTATTTT. Amino acids: CASSFTRSTDTQYF.